Given below is one T cell receptor beta chain in context. What it recognizes is unknown. This record belongs to a study of identical twins. General observations from the study: Conclusions leaned on cross-sectional statistical analysis and did not track the same donors over time. Models predicted too little out-of-frame TCR alpha sharing in monozygotic twins. Weaker excess twin sharing was seen among beta out-of-frame sequences.

The donors were all healthy and Caucasian. TCRdb processed the 5' RACE reads anew with MiXCR; each CDR3 protein has one entry. This sample has about 200,000 distinct CDR3 sequences; approximately 9% occur once, and the top ten carry about 5.2%. The CDR3 has 14 amino acids. V dropped 0 bases and J dropped 7 bases, with 12 bases sitting between them. Germline V gene data show CDR1 as SGHDN and CDR2 as FVKESK. This chain uses TRBV14 with TRBJ1-2; a possible D gene is TRBD1 (5 bases). The specimen was memory (CD45RO+) T cells sorted from blood. The TCR comes from a young woman in good health. The CDR3 DNA is TGTGCCAGCAGCCAAGACCCAGGGATTAGTGGCTACACCTTC. Translating gives CASSQDPGISGYTF.